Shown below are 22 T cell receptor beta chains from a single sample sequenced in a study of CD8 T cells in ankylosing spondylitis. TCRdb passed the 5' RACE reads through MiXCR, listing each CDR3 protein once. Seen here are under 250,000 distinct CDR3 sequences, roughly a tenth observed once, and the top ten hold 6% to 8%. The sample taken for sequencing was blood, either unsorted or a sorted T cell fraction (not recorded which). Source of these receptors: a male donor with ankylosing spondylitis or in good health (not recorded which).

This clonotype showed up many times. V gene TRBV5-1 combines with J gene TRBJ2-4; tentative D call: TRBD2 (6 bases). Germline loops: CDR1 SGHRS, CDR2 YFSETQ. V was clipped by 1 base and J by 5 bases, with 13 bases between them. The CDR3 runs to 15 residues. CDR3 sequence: CASSLYGGPENIQYF. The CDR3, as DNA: TGCGCCAGCAGCTTGTATGGAGGGCCGGAAAACATTCAGTACTTC.

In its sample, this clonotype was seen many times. As DNA, the CDR3 is TGCGCCAGCAGCTTGGTTCCGGAAGGTGAAAAACTGTTTTTT. Its translation is CASSLVPEGEKLFF. J is TRBJ1-4 and V is TRBV5-1; no clear D. V was clipped by 0 bases and J by 7 bases, with 10 bases between them. This CDR3 region has 14 residues. Germline V lookup: CDR1 SGHRS, CDR2 YFSETQ.

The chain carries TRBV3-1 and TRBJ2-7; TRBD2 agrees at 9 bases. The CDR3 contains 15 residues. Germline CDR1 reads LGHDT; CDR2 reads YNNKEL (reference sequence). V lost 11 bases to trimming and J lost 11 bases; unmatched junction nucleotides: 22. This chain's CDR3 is CACCPSSSGVLRKYF. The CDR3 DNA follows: TGTGCCTGCTGCCCCTCGTCTAGCGGGGTGTTGCGGAAGTACTTC.

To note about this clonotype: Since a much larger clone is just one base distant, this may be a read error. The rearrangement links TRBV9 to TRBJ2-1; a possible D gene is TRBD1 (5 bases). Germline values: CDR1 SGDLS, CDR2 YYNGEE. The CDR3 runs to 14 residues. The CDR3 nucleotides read TGTGCCGGCAGCGCCCGACAGAACTTATATGAGCAGTTCTTC. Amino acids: CAGSARQNLYEQFF.

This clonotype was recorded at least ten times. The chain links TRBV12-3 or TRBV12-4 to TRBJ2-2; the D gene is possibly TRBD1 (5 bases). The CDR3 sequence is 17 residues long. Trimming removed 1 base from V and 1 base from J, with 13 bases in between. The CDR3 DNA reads TGTGCCAGCAGTTTAGAGTCGGTGCAGGGGAACACCGGGGAGCTGTTTTTT. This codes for CASSLESVQGNTGELFF.

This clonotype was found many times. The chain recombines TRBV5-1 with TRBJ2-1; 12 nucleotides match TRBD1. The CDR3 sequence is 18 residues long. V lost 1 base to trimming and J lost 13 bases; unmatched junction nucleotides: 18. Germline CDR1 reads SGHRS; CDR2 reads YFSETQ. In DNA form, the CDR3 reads TGCGCCAGCAGCTTGTGGAGTCTCCGGGACAGGGGGCGCGGGTCACAGTTCTTC. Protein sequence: CASSLWSLRDRGRGSQFF.

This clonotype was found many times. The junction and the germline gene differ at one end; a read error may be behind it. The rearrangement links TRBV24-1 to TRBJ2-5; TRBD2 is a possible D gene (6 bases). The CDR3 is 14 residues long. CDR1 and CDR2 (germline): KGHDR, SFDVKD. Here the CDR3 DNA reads TGTGCCACCAGTGATTGGGGGGACCAAGAGGCCCAGTACTTC. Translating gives CATSDWGDQEAQYF.

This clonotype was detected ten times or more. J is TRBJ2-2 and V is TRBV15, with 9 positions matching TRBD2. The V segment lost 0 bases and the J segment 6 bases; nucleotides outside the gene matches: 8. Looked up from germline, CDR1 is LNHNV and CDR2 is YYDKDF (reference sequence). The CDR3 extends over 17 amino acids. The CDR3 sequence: CATSRDMGLALSGELFF. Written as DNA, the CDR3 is TGTGCCACCAGCAGAGATATGGGACTAGCACTTTCCGGGGAGCTGTTTTTT.

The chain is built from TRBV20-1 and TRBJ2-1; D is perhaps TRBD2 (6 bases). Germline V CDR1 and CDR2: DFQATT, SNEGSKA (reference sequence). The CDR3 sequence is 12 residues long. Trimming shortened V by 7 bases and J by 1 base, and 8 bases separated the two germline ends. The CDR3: CSGAGSYNEQFF. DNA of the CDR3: TGCAGTGGGGCGGGGTCCTACAATGAGCAGTTCTTC.

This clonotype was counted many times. The CDR3 region has the DNA TGCGCCAGCAGCTTGGTTCTAGCGGGATTCACAGATACGCAGTATTTT. Encoded protein: CASSLVLAGFTDTQYF. The chain has TRBV5-1 and TRBJ2-3, with 9 bases matching TRBD2. The V gene end was trimmed by 0 bases and the J gene end by 2 bases; junction bases not matched to a gene: 4. The length of the CDR3 is 16 residues. Germline loops: CDR1 SGHRS, CDR2 YFSETQ.

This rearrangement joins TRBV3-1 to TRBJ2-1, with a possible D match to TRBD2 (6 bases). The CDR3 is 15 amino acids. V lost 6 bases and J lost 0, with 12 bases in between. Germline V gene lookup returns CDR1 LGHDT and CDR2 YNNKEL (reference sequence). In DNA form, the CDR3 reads TGTGCCAGCAGTACGGGAGCGAGCTCCTACAATGAGCAGTTCTTC. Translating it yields CASSTGASSYNEQFF.

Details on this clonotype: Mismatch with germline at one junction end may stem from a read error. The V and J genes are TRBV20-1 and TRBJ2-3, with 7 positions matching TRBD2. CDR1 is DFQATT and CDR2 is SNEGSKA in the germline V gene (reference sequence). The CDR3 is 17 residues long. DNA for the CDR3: TGCTGTGCTAGACCTCCCATGGCGGGAGTGTCCACAGATACGCAGTATTTT. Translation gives CCARPPMAGVSTDTQYF.

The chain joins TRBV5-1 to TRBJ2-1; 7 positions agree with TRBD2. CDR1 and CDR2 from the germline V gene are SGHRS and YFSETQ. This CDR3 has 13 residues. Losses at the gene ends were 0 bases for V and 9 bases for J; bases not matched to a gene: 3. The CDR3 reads CASSLEPGGEQFF. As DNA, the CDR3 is TGCGCCAGCAGCTTGGAACCGGGAGGTGAGCAGTTCTTC.

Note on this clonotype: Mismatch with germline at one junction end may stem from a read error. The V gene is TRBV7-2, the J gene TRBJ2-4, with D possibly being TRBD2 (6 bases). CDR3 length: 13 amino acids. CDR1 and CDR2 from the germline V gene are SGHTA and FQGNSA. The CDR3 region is CVSTEQGGNIQYF. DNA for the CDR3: TGTGTCAGCACTGAGCAGGGAGGCAACATTCAGTACTTC.

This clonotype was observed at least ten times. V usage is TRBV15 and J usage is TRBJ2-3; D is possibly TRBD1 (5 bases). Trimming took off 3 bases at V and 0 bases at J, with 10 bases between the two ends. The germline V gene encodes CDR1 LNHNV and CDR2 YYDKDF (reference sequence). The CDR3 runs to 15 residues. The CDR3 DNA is TGTGCCACCAGCAGGGATGGACAAAGCACAGATACGCAGTATTTT. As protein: CATSRDGQSTDTQYF. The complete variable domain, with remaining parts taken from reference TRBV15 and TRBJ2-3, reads DAMVIQNPRYQVTQFGKPVTLSCSQTLNHNVMYWYQQKSSQAPKLLFHYYDKDFNNEADTPDNFQSRRPNTSFCFLDIRSPGLGDTAMYLCATSRDGQSTDTQYFGPGTRLTVL.

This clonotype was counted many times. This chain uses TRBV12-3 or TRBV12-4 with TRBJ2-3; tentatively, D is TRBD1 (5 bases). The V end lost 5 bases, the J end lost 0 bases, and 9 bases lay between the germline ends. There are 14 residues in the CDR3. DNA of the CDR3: TGTGCCAGCAGTACAGGTCTTAGCACAGATACGCAGTATTTT. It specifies CASSTGLSTDTQYF.

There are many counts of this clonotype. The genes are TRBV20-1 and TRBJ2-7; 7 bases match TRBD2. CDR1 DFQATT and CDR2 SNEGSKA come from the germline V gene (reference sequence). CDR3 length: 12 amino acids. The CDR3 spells CTAGTTSYEQYF. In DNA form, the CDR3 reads TGCACCGCCGGGACTACCTCCTACGAGCAGTACTTC.

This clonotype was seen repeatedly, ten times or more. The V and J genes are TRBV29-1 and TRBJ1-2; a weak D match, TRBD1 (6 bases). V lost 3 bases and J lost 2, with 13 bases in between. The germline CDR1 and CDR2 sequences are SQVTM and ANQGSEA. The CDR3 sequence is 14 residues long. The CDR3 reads CSVDGTNKNYGYTF. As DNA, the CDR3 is TGCAGCGTTGACGGGACAAATAAGAACTATGGCTACACCTTC.

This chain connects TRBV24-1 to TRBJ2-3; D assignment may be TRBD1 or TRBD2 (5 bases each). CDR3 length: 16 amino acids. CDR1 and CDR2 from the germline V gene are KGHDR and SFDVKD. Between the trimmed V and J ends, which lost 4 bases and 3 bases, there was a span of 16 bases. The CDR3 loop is CATSDARDGGTDTQYF. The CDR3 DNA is TGTGCCACCAGTGACGCCCGGGACGGAGGTACAGATACGCAGTATTTT.

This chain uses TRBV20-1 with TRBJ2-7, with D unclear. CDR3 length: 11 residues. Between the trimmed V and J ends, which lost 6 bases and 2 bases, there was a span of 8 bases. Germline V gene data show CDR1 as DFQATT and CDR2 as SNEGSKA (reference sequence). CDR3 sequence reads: CSAPKAYEQYF. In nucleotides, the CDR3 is TGCAGTGCCCCGAAAGCCTACGAGCAGTACTTC.

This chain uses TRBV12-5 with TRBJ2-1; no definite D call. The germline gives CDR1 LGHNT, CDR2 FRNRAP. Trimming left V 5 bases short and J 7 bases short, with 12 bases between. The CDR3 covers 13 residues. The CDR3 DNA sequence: TGTGCTAGTGGTCCCCTCGGTACGAATGAGCAGTTCTTC. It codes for CASGPLGTNEQFF.

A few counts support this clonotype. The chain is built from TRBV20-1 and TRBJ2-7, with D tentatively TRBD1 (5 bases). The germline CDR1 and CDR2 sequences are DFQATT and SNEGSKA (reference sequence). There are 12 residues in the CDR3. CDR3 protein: CSQVGQGGEQYF. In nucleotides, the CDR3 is TGCAGCCAGGTAGGGCAGGGTGGCGAGCAGTACTTC.